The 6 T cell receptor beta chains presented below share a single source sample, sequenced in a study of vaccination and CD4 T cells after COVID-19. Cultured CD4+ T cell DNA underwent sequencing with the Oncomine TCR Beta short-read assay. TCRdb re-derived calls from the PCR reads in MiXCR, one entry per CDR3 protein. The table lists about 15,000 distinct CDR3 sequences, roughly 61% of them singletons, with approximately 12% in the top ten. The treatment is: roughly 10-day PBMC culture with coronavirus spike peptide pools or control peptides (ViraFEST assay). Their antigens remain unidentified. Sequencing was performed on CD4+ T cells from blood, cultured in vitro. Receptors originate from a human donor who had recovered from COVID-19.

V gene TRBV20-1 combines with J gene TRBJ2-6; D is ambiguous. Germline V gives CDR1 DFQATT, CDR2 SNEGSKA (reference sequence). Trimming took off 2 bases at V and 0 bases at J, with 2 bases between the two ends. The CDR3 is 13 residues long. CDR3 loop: CSARLSGANVLTF. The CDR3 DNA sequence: TGCAGTGCTAGACTCTCTGGGGCCAACGTCCTGACTTTC.

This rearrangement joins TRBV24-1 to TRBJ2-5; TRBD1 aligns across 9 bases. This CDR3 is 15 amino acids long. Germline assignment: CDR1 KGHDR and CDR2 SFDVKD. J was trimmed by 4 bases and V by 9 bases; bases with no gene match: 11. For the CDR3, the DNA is TGTGCCACCGGACGAATAACAGGGGGCAGAGAGACCCAGTACTTC. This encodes CATGRITGGRETQYF.

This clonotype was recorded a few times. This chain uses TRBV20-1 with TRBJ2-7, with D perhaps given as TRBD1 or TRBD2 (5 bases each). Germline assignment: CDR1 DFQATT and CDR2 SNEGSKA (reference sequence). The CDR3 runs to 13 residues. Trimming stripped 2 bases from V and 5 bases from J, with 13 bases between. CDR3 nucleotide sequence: TGCAGTGCTAGAACTCGGGGACGCCACGAGCAGTACTTC. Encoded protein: CSARTRGRHEQYF.

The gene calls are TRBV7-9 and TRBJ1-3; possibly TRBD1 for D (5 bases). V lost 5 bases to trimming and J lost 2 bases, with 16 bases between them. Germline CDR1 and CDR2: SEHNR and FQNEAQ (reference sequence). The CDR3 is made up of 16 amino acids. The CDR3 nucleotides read TGTGCCAGCAGCGCGGCCGGGGGAGGAACTGGAAACACCATATATTTT. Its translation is CASSAAGGGTGNTIYF.

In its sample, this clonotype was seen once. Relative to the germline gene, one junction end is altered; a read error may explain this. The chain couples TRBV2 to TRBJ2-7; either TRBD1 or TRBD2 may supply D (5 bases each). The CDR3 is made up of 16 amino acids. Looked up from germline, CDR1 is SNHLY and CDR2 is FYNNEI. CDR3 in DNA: TGTGCCAGCAGTGACATCATAGACGGGACCTCCAACGAGCAGTACTTC. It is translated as CASSDIIDGTSNEQYF.

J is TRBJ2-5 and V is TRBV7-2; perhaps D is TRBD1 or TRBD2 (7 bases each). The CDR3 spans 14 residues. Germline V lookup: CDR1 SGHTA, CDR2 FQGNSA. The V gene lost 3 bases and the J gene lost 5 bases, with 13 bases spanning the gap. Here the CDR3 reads CASSFRGGGETQYF. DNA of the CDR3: TGTGCCAGCAGCTTCAGGGGGGGGGGGGAGACCCAGTACTTC.